One and the same sample provided the 21 T cell receptor beta chains below, sequenced in a study of response to subunit inactivated influenza vaccine. MiXCR, run by TCRdb on the RT-PCR reads, gives a single entry per CDR3 protein. The sample consists of hundreds of thousands of distinct CDR3 sequences, over 9.5% of them appearing once. Specimen: PBMCs from blood, collected on the day of vaccination. All receptors derive from a man aged 45 to 65 who received an inactivated influenza vaccine.

This clonotype was seen a handful of times. The chain recombines TRBV19 with TRBJ2-6; D remains ambiguous. CDR3 size: 14 residues. Germline V gives CDR1 LNHDA, CDR2 SQIVND (reference sequence). Deletions cut 6 bases from V and 0 bases from J, with 6 bases between. The CDR3, as DNA: TGTGCCAGTAGGCCCTTCTCTGGGGCCAACGTCCTGACTTTC. It is translated as CASRPFSGANVLTF.

This clonotype was detected a few times. The chain is built from TRBV7-8 and TRBJ2-7, with D unresolved. V was pared by 1 base and J by 3 bases, with 10 bases between. There are 14 residues in the CDR3. Germline CDR1 is SGHVS and CDR2 is FQNEAQ. The CDR3 loop reads CASSLVVTNYEQYF. The CDR3 bases are TGTGCCAGCAGCTTAGTGGTCACCAACTACGAGCAGTACTTC.

The rearrangement joins TRBV29-1 to TRBJ2-2; D is ambiguous. Trimming took 5 bases from V and 2 from J, leaving 12 bases between them. The CDR3 has 14 amino acids. Germline V lookup: CDR1 SQVTM, CDR2 ANQGSEA. Written as DNA, the CDR3 is TGCAGCGTTTTGGGTGGGATCAACACCGGGGAGCTGTTTTTT. Residues: CSVLGGINTGELFF.

This clonotype was seen only a few times. The rearrangement uses TRBV18 and TRBJ1-2; 7 bases are shared with TRBD1. Germline CDR1 KGHSH, CDR2 LQKENI. This CDR3 spans 16 amino acids. The trim removed 0 bases at V and 2 bases at J, leaving 6 bases unmatched. The CDR3 spells CASSPPTGTKNYGYTF. The CDR3 coding sequence is TGTGCCAGCTCACCACCGACAGGGACAAAAAACTATGGCTACACCTTC. The full variable domain, in which reference TRBV18 and TRBJ1-2 provide the parts outside the CDR3, is NAGVMQNPRHLVRRRGQEARLRCSPMKGHSHVYWYRQLPEEGLKFMVYLQKENIIDESGMPKERFSAEFPKEGPSILRIQQVVRGDSAAYFCASSPPTGTKNYGYTFGSGTRLTVV.

The table lists this clonotype with a few counts. V is TRBV6-5 and J is TRBJ2-3; TRBD1 matches 8 bases. V was clipped by 4 bases and J by 2 bases; unmatched bases: 2. Germline V gene data show CDR1 as MNHEY and CDR2 as SVGAGI. There are 14 residues in the CDR3. The DNA for the CDR3 is TGTGCCAGCAGTTCGGGACAGGTCACAGATACGCAGTATTTT. Its translation: CASSSGQVTDTQYF.

The chain is built from TRBV4-1 and TRBJ2-7; D possibly corresponds to TRBD1 (7 bases). Germline V gene data show CDR1 as MGHRA and CDR2 as YSYEKL. The CDR3 sequence is 13 residues long. V was shortened by 8 bases and J by 2 bases, with 13 bases between the two germline ends. The CDR3 is CASAGQSPYEQYF. DNA of the CDR3: TGCGCCAGCGCGGGACAGTCACCCTACGAGCAGTACTTC.

V is TRBV18 and J is TRBJ2-1; 9 positions match TRBD1. The germline V gene encodes CDR1 KGHSH and CDR2 LQKENI. The CDR3 extends over 15 amino acids. V shed 6 bases, J shed 8 bases, and the junction held 11 bases outside the gene matches. The CDR3 loop reads CASSPTGGQGHEQFF. The CDR3 DNA follows: TGTGCCAGCTCCCCGACGGGGGGACAGGGTCATGAGCAGTTCTTC.

This clonotype was seen only a few times. The J gene is TRBJ2-1, the V gene TRBV29-1, with 7 bases aligning to TRBD2. The CDR3 is 17 residues long. J gave up 0 bases and V 6 bases, and 14 bases lay outside the gene matches. CDR1 and CDR2 from the germline V gene are SQVTM and ANQGSEA. The CDR3 DNA reads as TGCAGCGTAGCCCTAGCGGCAGACCTGAGCTCCTACAATGAGCAGTTCTTC. Residues: CSVALAADLSSYNEQFF.

The chain has TRBV12-3 or TRBV12-4 and TRBJ2-3, with 10 bases aligning to TRBD1. This CDR3 is built from 20 residues. J was trimmed by 0 bases and V by 5 bases; bases with no gene match: 17. The CDR3 loop is CASSRTGAGTGDRSTDTQYF. CDR3 DNA sequence: TGTGCCAGCAGTCGTACTGGAGCCGGGACAGGGGACCGTAGCACAGATACGCAGTATTTT.

This chain links TRBV7-8 with TRBJ2-5; 14 bases match TRBD2. The J segment lost 4 bases and the V segment lost 5 bases, leaving 12 bases of the junction unmatched. Germline CDR1 SGHVS, CDR2 FQNEAQ. The CDR3 sequence is 18 residues long. The CDR3 is CASSKNRLAGGLTETQYF. In nucleotides, the CDR3 is TGTGCCAGCAGCAAAAACCGACTAGCGGGGGGGCTAACAGAGACCCAGTACTTC.

In its sample, this clonotype was seen many times. The J gene is TRBJ2-3, the V gene TRBV7-2; the D gene is possibly TRBD1 (6 bases). V was shortened by 1 base and J by 6 bases, with 14 bases between the two germline ends. There are 15 residues in the CDR3. From germline, CDR1 is SGHTA and CDR2 FQGNSA. The CDR3, as DNA: TGTGCCAGCAGCTTAGTAGGGGGTCTCAGGGATACGCAGTATTTT. It is translated as CASSLVGGLRDTQYF.

This chain links TRBV18 with TRBJ2-2; D is unresolved. This CDR3 has 13 residues. The ends were cut back, 1 base at V and 7 bases at J, with 7 bases in the middle. Per germline, CDR1 KGHSH and CDR2 LQKENI. CDR3 amino acids: CASSPRTDGELFF. Written as DNA, the CDR3 is TGTGCCAGCTCACCACGCACAGACGGGGAGCTGTTTTTT.

This clonotype was counted only a few times. The CDR3: CASSWYSYNEQFF. CDR3 DNA: TGTGCCAGCAGTTGGTATTCCTACAATGAGCAGTTCTTC. This rearrangement joins TRBV6-6 to TRBJ2-1; D is undetermined. V was cut by 4 bases and J by 1 base, with 5 bases left in between. The CDR3 covers 13 residues. Germline V gives CDR1 MNHNY, CDR2 SVGAGI (reference sequence).

The table lists this clonotype with many counts. Here the CDR3 DNA reads TGTGCCAGCAGCCCATCGTCAGGGAGGCGTCAGCCCCAGCATTTT. Amino acids: CASSPSSGRRQPQHF. The chain is built from TRBV6-2 or TRBV6-3 and TRBJ1-5; possibly TRBD1 for D (5 bases). This CDR3 region has 15 residues. Germline loops: CDR1 MNHEY, CDR2 SVGEGT. The germline V and J ends were trimmed by 6 bases and 6 bases, with 18 bases remaining between them.

This clonotype was found many times. V is TRBV7-9 and J is TRBJ2-7; possibly TRBD1 for D (5 bases). Germline CDR1 SEHNR, CDR2 FQNEAQ (reference sequence). V was pared by 4 bases and J by 2 bases, with 15 bases between. The CDR3 extends over 15 amino acids. As DNA, the CDR3 is TGTGCCAGCAGCTCTAGACAGCCCGCTACCTACGAGCAGTACTTC. This encodes CASSSRQPATYEQYF.

CDR3 in amino acids: CATSVAESTDTQYF. The CDR3 DNA follows: TGTGCCACCAGTGTAGCGGAGAGCACAGATACGCAGTATTTT. This chain uses TRBV24-1 with TRBJ2-3, with TRBD2 as a possible D gene (6 bases). Germline V gene data show CDR1 as KGHDR and CDR2 as SFDVKD. Trimming pared 5 bases from V and 0 bases from J, leaving 8 bases between. This CDR3 contains 14 residues.

V is TRBV7-2 and J is TRBJ2-7; 7 bases line up with TRBD2. Per the germline V gene, CDR1 is SGHTA and CDR2 is FQGNSA. CDR3 length: 16 residues. The ends lost 5 bases at V and 2 bases at J; junction bases unmatched: 12. The CDR3 DNA reads TGTGCCAGCAGCCCTATGGGGGAGGGCCTCCCCTACGAGCAGTACTTC. The encoded protein is CASSPMGEGLPYEQYF. Full variable domain (remainder filled in from reference TRBV7-2 and TRBJ2-7): GAGVSQSPSNKVTEKGKDVELRCDPISGHTALYWYRQSLGQGLEFLIYFQGNSAPDKSGLPSDRFSAERTGGSVSTLTIQRTQQEDSAVYLCASSPMGEGLPYEQYFGPGTRLTVT.

This clonotype was seen just once. The rearrangement links TRBV28 to TRBJ2-3; no clear D. Trimming took off 1 base at V and 4 bases at J, with 12 bases between the two ends. Germline values: CDR1 MDHEN, CDR2 SYDVKM. The CDR3 is 15 amino acids. CDR3 coding DNA: TGTGCCAGCAGTTTATTACGGGTTAGCTCAGATACGCAGTATTTT. Translating gives CASSLLRVSSDTQYF.

This clonotype was seen a few times. This chain joins TRBV9 and TRBJ1-2; D ambiguous. The CDR3 contains 15 residues. V shed 0 bases and J shed 3 bases, with 12 bases lying between them. Germline CDR1 and CDR2: SGDLS and YYNGEE. The CDR3 nucleotides are TGTGCCAGCAGCGTAGGCGGGGAAGGGTACTATGGCTACACCTTC. It encodes CASSVGGEGYYGYTF.

For the CDR3, the DNA is TGTGCCAGCAGTTTAACGTGGGTCGGGTACAATGAGCAGTTCTTC. Its protein is CASSLTWVGYNEQFF. The chain has TRBV27 and TRBJ2-1, with unresolved D. This CDR3 has 15 amino acids. The V gene lost 2 bases and the J gene lost 4 bases, with 12 bases spanning the gap. Germline CDR1 is MNHEY and CDR2 is SMNVEV (reference sequence).

This clonotype occurred many times. V and J are TRBV12-3 or TRBV12-4 and TRBJ1-1, with D hard to call. The CDR3 runs to 14 residues. V was pared by 2 bases and J by 6 bases, with 13 bases between. CDR3 residues: CASSLRRVRAEAFF. CDR3 DNA: TGTGCCAGCAGTTTAAGGAGGGTGCGTGCTGAAGCTTTCTTT.